Following are 27 T cell receptor beta chains from one sample sequenced in a study of identifying expanded T cells in peripheral blood. Measured with immunoSEQ multiplex PCR; TCRdb has only the in-frame clones, and not every one. Of some 91,000 clones listed, around 88% are singletons. Sequences were obtained from blood. Source of these receptors: a person between 18 and 75 years old in good health.

V and J are TRBV11-2 and TRBJ1-2, with D unresolved. Germline-derived CDR1 and CDR2 are SGHAT and FQNNGV. This CDR3 is built from 16 residues. V was trimmed by 0 bases and J by 5 bases, leaving 16 bases between them. The CDR3 is CASSLDPRNLLYGYTF. The CDR3 coding sequence is TGTGCCAGCAGCTTAGATCCCCGGAACTTACTGTATGGCTACACCTTC.

The chain combines TRBV4-1 with TRBJ2-5; no definite D call. The germline V and J ends were trimmed by 3 bases and 1 base, with 12 bases remaining between them. The CDR3 extends over 15 amino acids. Germline assignment: CDR1 MGHRA and CDR2 YSYEKL. CDR3 sequence reads: CASSHAGSLQETQYF. Here the CDR3 DNA reads TGCGCCAGCAGCCACGCTGGGTCCCTCCAAGAGACCCAGTACTTC.

The chain recombines TRBV7-7 with TRBJ2-4; tentatively, D is TRBD1 or TRBD2 (5 bases each). Trimming left V 8 bases short and J 1 base short, with 6 bases between. Germline lookup yields CDR1 SSHAT and CDR2 FNYEAQ (reference sequence). This CDR3 is built from 12 residues. CDR3: CASWGAKNIQYF. The DNA of the CDR3 is TGTGCCAGCTGGGGGGCCAAAAACATTCAGTACTTC.

The chain employs TRBV6-1 and TRBJ2-7; unclear D gene. CDR3 length: 11 amino acids. Germline V lookup: CDR1 MNHNS, CDR2 SASEGT. The V gene lost 7 bases and the J gene lost 1 base, with 5 bases spanning the gap. The CDR3 sequence is CASIGSYEQYF. The CDR3 DNA is TGTGCCAGCATAGGGTCCTACGAGCAGTACTTC.

The table lists this clone with a count of one. V is TRBV18 and J is TRBJ2-2; 11 nucleotides line up with TRBD2. Germline CDR1 and CDR2: KGHSH and LQKENI. With V trimmed by 6 bases and J by 1 base, 7 bases remained unmatched. CDR3 length equals 17 residues. CDR3 sequence (DNA): TGTGCCAGCTCCCTTAAGACTAGCGGGGTGAACACCGGGGAGCTGTTTTTT. This sequence encodes CASSLKTSGVNTGELFF. The full variable domain, with the rest looked up from reference TRBV18 and TRBJ2-2, is NAGVMQNPRHLVRRRGQEARLRCSPMKGHSHVYWYRQLPEEGLKFMVYLQKENIIDESGMPKERFSAEFPKEGPSILRIQQVVRGDSAAYFCASSLKTSGVNTGELFFGEGSRLTVL.

Written as DNA, the CDR3 is TGTGCCAGCAGTCCCGACTTAGCCAAAAACATTCAGTACTTC. Protein: CASSPDLAKNIQYF. The V gene is TRBV6-5, the J gene TRBJ2-4; D unresolved. V dropped 5 bases and J dropped 0 bases, with 8 bases sitting between them. This CDR3 contains 14 residues. Germline CDR1 reads MNHEY; CDR2 reads SVGAGI.

The V call is TRBV27, the J call TRBJ1-2; 7 bases fit TRBD1. This CDR3 spans 15 amino acids. V was clipped by 2 bases and J by 7 bases; unmatched bases: 10. The germline V gene encodes CDR1 MNHEY and CDR2 SMNVEV (reference sequence). CDR3 loop: CASSLDNGGGFGYTF. CDR3 DNA: TGTGCCAGCAGTTTAGATAATGGAGGGGGCTTTGGCTACACCTTC.

V usage is TRBV5-1 and J usage is TRBJ2-5, with a weak D call TRBD1 (6 bases). The DNA matches TRBJ2-7 better at its end, which makes the J call doubtful. The CDR3 extends over 13 amino acids. Germline-derived CDR1 and CDR2 are SGHRS and YFSETQ. This CDR3 reads CASSLRTGYEQYF. DNA for the CDR3: TGCGCCAGCAGCTTGAGAACAGGGTACGAGCAGTACTTC.

The CDR3 is CASSFQGALSYEQYF. CDR3 nucleotides: TGTGCCAGCAGCTTTCAGGGGGCTCTCTCCTACGAGCAGTACTTC. This chain links TRBV5-4 with TRBJ2-7; TRBD1 agrees at 8 bases. The CDR3 contains 15 residues. Germline trimming cut 2 bases from V and 0 bases from J; bases unmatched to any gene: 4. CDR1 is SGHNT, CDR2 YYREEE, per germline (reference sequence).

This chain connects TRBV7-3 to TRBJ2-3; D is possibly TRBD1 (5 bases). Trimming took 3 bases from V and 2 from J, leaving 6 bases between them. This CDR3 comprises 13 residues. The germline CDR1 and CDR2 sequences are SGHTA and FQGTGA. The CDR3 is CASSFRVTDTQYF. Here the CDR3 DNA reads TGTGCCAGCAGCTTCAGGGTCACAGATACGCAGTATTTT.

The chain links TRBV21-1 to TRBJ2-1; the table assigns TRBD2, which was not confirmed against the DNA. TRBV21-1 is a listed pseudogene. This CDR3 has 16 amino acids. For the CDR3, the DNA is TGTGCCAGCAGCAAAGCCTCGGGGTTGGGGTTCGATGAGCAGTTCTTC. It codes for CASSKASGLGFDEQFF.

The chain uses TRBV9 and TRBJ1-4; D unclear. CDR1 SGDLS and CDR2 YYNGEE come from the germline V gene. V gave up 3 bases and J gave up 8 bases, with 20 bases separating them. CDR3 size: 16 residues. CDR3 sequence: CASSATNGPKGEKLFF. For the CDR3, the DNA is TGTGCCAGCAGCGCAACTAATGGACCTAAGGGCGAAAAACTGTTTTTT.

This clone was observed a single time. V gene TRBV19 combines with J gene TRBJ2-6; weak D call: TRBD2 (6 bases). The CDR3 is 16 amino acids. With 0 bases removed from V and 2 bases from J, the gap between germline ends came to 8 bases. The germline CDR1 and CDR2 sequences are LNHDA and SQIVND (reference sequence). The CDR3 DNA reads TGTGCCAGTAGTATAGAGGAGGGGACTGGGGCCAACGTCCTGACTTTC. This sequence encodes CASSIEEGTGANVLTF.

This sequence joins TRBV18 and TRBJ1-3, with D possibly matching TRBD1 (5 bases). Germline V gene data show CDR1 as KGHSH and CDR2 as LQKENI. The germline V and J ends were trimmed by 1 base and 3 bases, with 7 bases remaining between them. The CDR3 has 14 residues. As DNA, the CDR3 is TGTGCCAGCTCACCACGGGGGAGTGGAAACACCATATATTTT. Protein: CASSPRGSGNTIYF.

The genes are TRBV11-2 and TRBJ2-1; 9 bases map to TRBD2. The CDR3 extends over 15 amino acids. V dropped 5 bases and J dropped 6; count of bases not matched to a gene: 8. The germline gives CDR1 SGHAT, CDR2 FQNNGV. The CDR3 spells CASSPKGGGANEQFF. The DNA of the CDR3 is TGTGCCAGCAGCCCCAAGGGCGGGGGGGCCAATGAGCAGTTCTTC.

The chain combines TRBV10-3 with TRBJ2-5; 13 bases are a match to TRBD2. The CDR3 contains 14 residues. Unmatched junction bases numbered 1, after V lost 4 bases and J lost 5 bases. Germline V lookup: CDR1 ENHRY, CDR2 SYGVKD. Here the CDR3 DNA reads TGTGCCATCAGTGGGGGACTAGCGGGGGAGACCCAGTACTTC. Protein sequence: CAISGGLAGETQYF.

The CDR3 nucleotides read TGTGCCAGCAGCGGGAGGGGCGGGACTTACGAGCAGTACTTC. Translation: CASSGRGGTYEQYF. The rearrangement links TRBV5-4 to TRBJ2-7; 7 bases are a match to TRBD2. This CDR3 contains 14 residues. CDR1 and CDR2 (germline): SGHNT, YYREEE (reference sequence). V was pared by 4 bases and J by 4 bases, with 8 bases of the junction left unmatched. The full variable domain, rest sourced from reference TRBV5-4 and TRBJ2-7, is ETGVTQSPTHLIKTRGQQVTLRCSSQSGHNTVSWYQQALGQGPQFIFQYYREEENGRGNFPPRFSGLQFPNYSSELNVNALELDDSALYLCASSGRGGTYEQYFGPGTRLTVT.

This clone was seen only once. CDR3 sequence: CASSALGTGDTEAFF. CDR3 nucleotide sequence: TGCGCCAGCAGCGCCTTGGGGACAGGGGACACTGAAGCTTTCTTT. This chain joins TRBV5-1 and TRBJ1-1, with 10 bases aligning to TRBD1. The CDR3 is 15 amino acids. V lost 4 bases to trimming and J lost 3 bases; unmatched junction nucleotides: 6. Germline CDR1 reads SGHRS; CDR2 reads YFSETQ.

The chain joins TRBV19 to TRBJ1-3, with D unclear. Germline assignment: CDR1 LNHDA and CDR2 SQIVND (reference sequence). V was shortened by 4 bases and J by 0 bases, with 7 bases between the two germline ends. The CDR3 has 14 residues. CDR3 sequence: CASSNLDSGNTIYF. The CDR3 DNA reads TGTGCCAGTAGTAACCTAGACTCTGGAAACACCATATATTTT. The full variable domain, completed using reference TRBV19 and TRBJ1-3, is DGGITQSPKYLFRKEGQNVTLSCEQNLNHDAMYWYRQDPGQGLRLIYYSQIVNDFQKGDIAEGYSVSREKKESFPLTVTSAQKNPTAFYLCASSNLDSGNTIYFGEGSWLTVV.

The rearrangement joins TRBV27 to TRBJ2-3, with 11 bases aligning to TRBD2. CDR1 MNHEY and CDR2 SMNVEV come from the germline V gene (reference sequence). This CDR3 has 14 residues. The ends lost 5 bases at V and 10 bases at J; junction bases unmatched: 8. The CDR3 sequence: CASSPLLAGVPQYF. CDR3 DNA: TGTGCCAGCAGTCCCCTACTAGCGGGAGTTCCGCAGTATTTT.

The chain combines TRBV4-1 with TRBJ2-6, with D unclear. Germline V gene lookup returns CDR1 MGHRA and CDR2 YSYEKL. V dropped 0 bases and J dropped 2 bases, with 5 bases sitting between them. This CDR3 comprises 15 residues. The DNA of the CDR3 is TGCGCCAGCAGCCAAGAATGGGCTGGGGCCAACGTCCTGACTTTC. Translating gives CASSQEWAGANVLTF.

The chain carries TRBV6-7 and TRBJ2-4, with TRBD2 matching 7 bases. TRBV6-7 is filed as an ORF, its function uncertain. Germline trimming cut 7 bases from V and 3 bases from J; bases unmatched to any gene: 3. The CDR3 is 13 amino acids. This chain's CDR3 is CASTGRNKNIQYF. The DNA of the CDR3 is TGTGCCAGCACCGGGAGGAACAAAAACATTCAGTACTTC.

V and J are TRBV9 and TRBJ2-5, with TRBD2 identical over 13 bases. CDR3 size: 15 residues. The germline V gene has CDR1 SGDLS and CDR2 YYNGEE. After removal of 3 bases from V and 5 bases from J, the junction contained 4 bases not matched to a gene. The CDR3, as DNA: TGTGCCAGCAGCGGCGGGACTAGCGGGATTGAGACCCAGTACTTC. Translation gives CASSGGTSGIETQYF. Supplemented by reference TRBV9 and TRBJ2-5, the full variable domain reads DSGVTQTPKHLITATGQRVTLRCSPRSGDLSVYWYQQSLDQGLQFLIQYYNGEERAKGNILERFSAQQFPDLHSELNLSSLELGDSALYFCASSGGTSGIETQYFGPGTRLLVL.

The gene calls are TRBV6-4 and TRBJ2-1; a weak D match, TRBD1 (6 bases). V was pared by 0 bases and J by 4 bases, with 10 bases between. The germline CDR1 and CDR2 sequences are MRHNA and SNTAGT. The CDR3 is 15 residues long. The CDR3 is CASSDSTGQYNEQFF. In DNA, the CDR3 is TGTGCCAGCAGTGACTCGACAGGACAGTACAATGAGCAGTTCTTC.

CDR3 region: CAWSILAGGGYEQYF. As DNA, the CDR3 is TGTGCCTGGAGTATACTAGCGGGGGGCGGGTACGAGCAGTACTTC. The chain combines TRBV30 with TRBJ2-7; 12 nucleotides align to TRBD2. Germline V CDR1 and CDR2: GTSNPN, SVGIG (reference sequence). Losses at the gene ends were 2 bases for V and 4 bases for J; bases not matched to a gene: 6. CDR3 length: 15 amino acids.

This chain links TRBV7-2 with TRBJ2-7, with 7 bases fitting TRBD1. Unmatched junction bases numbered 4, after V lost 5 bases and J lost 6 bases. The CDR3 spans 12 residues. CDR1 and CDR2 from the germline V gene are SGHTA and FQGNSA. The CDR3 loop is CASSRDRVEQYF. The DNA of the CDR3 is TGTGCCAGCAGCCGAGACAGGGTCGAGCAGTACTTC.

The chain has TRBV5-6 and TRBJ2-1; unclear D gene. Trimming removed 0 bases at V and 9 bases at J, with 4 bases between. Germline V lookup: CDR1 SGHDT, CDR2 YYEEEE. This CDR3 has 11 residues. In nucleotides, the CDR3 is TGTGCCAGCAGCTTGGAGCGTGAGCAGTTCTTC. Encoded protein: CASSLEREQFF.